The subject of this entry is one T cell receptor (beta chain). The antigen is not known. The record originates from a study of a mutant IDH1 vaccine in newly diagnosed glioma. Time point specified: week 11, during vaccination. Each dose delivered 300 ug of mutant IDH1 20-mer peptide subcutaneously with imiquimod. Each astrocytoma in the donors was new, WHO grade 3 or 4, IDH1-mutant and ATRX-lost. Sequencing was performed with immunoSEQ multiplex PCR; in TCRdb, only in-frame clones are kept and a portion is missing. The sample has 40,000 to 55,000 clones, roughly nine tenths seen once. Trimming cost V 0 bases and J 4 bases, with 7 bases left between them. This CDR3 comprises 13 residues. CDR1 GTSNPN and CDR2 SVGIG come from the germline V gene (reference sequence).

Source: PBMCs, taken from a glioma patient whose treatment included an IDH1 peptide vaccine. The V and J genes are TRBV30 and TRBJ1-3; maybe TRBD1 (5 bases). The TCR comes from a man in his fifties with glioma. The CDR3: CAWSVNRGNTIYF. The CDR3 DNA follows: TGTGCCTGGAGTGTTAACAGGGGAAACACCATATATTTT.